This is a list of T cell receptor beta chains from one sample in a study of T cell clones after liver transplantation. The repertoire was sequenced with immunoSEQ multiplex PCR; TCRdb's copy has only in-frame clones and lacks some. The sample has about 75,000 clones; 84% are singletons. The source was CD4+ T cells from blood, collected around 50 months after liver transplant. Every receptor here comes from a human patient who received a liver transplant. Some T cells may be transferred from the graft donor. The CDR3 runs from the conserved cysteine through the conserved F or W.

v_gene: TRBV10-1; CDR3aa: CASSSTRQGMGPGELFF
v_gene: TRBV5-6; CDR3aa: CASSLATGYEQYF
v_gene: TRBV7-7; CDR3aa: CASSRAGQGDYEQYF
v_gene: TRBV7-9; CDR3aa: CASSQGSSYNSPLHF
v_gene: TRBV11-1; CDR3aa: CASSARRGEDTQYF
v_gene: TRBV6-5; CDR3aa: CATLKRGGRFEAFF
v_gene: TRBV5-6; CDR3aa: CASSSLLGTSGAQETQYF
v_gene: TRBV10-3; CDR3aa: CAISESNAGVMNTEAFF
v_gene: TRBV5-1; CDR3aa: CASCPGTNNSPLHF
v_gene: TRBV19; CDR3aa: CASSFRQGTNEKLFF
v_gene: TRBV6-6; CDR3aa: CASSYSIDRGGQPQHF
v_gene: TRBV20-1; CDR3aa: CSAKRLGPQHF
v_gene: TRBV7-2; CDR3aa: CASSPRFGSGNTIYF
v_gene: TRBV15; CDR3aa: CATRSGVLNEKLFF
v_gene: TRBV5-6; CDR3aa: CASSFGDPRGMNTEAFF
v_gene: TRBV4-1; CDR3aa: CASSQTGSYADYGYTF
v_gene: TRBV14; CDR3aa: CASSRTGLGQPQHF
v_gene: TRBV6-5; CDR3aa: CASSNGRGTDTQYF
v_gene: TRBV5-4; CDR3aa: CASSPTVAGNTIYF
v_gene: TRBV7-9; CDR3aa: CASSESGSGADTQYF
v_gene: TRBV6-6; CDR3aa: CASSPGGSIDTQYF
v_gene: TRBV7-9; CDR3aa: CASSLAGNLGNTIYF
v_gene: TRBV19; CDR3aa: CASSTVGTAYEQYF
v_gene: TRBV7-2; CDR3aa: CASSFKGAISPQHF
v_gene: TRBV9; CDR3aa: CASSVGASDDHNEQFF
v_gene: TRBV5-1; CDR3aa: CASSPGTPTGELFF
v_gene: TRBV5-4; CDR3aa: CASSAGSSYNSPLHF
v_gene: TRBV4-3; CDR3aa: CASSRGRADRSGANVLTF
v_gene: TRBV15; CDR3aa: CATSREMVGGSDTQYF
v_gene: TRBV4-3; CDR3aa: CASSQELAGSSYNEQFF
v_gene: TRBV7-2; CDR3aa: CASSLIQGWQGSPLHF
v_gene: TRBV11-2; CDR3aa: CASSLGPIDARLRTDTQYF
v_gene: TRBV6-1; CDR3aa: CASDEQNQETQYF
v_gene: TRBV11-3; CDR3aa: CASSFGEDTEAFF
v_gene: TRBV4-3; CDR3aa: CASSQDMASGNKETQYF
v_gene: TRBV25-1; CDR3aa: CASSEGQKLYEQYF
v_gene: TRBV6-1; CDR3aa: CASLRRSFAFF
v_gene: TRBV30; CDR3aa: CAWLQAYEQYF
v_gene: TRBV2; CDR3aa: CASEAGSNQPQHF
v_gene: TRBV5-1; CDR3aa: CASSLEPNPSTEAFF
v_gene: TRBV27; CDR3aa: CASSWGQGSSYNSPLHF
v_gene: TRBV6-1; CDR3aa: CASRQPGQVDREQYF
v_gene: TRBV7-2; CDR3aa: CASSLESVGKQYF
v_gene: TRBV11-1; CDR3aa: CASSLGFRGGATDTQYF
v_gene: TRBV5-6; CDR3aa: CASSLGAGRWNEQFF
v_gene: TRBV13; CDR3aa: CASSLVQNSPLHF
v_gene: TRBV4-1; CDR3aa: CASSDGTSGRGEQFF
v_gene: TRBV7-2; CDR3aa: CASTSGLAYSYEQYF